A single sample is the source of the 15 T cell receptor beta chains below, sequenced in a study of blood T cell repertoires in COVID-19. Assay: immunoSEQ multiplex PCR; the TCRdb copy retains only in-frame clones and omits some. The data hold roughly 70,000 clones, with about 88% observed a single time. Material: peripheral blood. All receptors derive from a man in his 70s with acute or convalescent COVID-19.

The gene calls are TRBV3-1 (or the pseudogene TRBV3-2) and TRBJ2-6; 9 bases line up with TRBD1. Trimming at V came to 1 base and at J to 11 bases, leaving 21 bases not matched to a gene. Germline V gene sequence: CDR1 LGHDT, CDR2 YNNKEL (reference sequence). The CDR3 length is 20 residues. This chain's CDR3 is CASSQGDRDRALLYAYVLTF. CDR3 bases: TGTGCCAGCAGCCAAGGGGATAGGGACAGGGCGTTGTTGTACGCGTACGTCCTGACTTTC.

The gene calls are TRBV7-8 and TRBJ2-7, with D uncertain. V lost 2 bases and J 1 base, leaving 12 bases between the germline ends. Germline CDR1 and CDR2: SGHVS and FQNEAQ. The CDR3 is made up of 15 amino acids. CDR3 protein: CASSLYRQESYEQYF. The DNA of the CDR3 is TGTGCCAGCAGCTTATACAGACAAGAATCCTACGAGCAGTACTTC.

The chain links TRBV6-2 or TRBV6-3 to TRBJ2-1; TRBD2 matches at 12 bases. J gave up 13 bases and V 6 bases, and 13 bases lay outside the gene matches. CDR3 length: 15 residues. The germline CDR1 and CDR2 sequences are MNHEY and SVGEGT. CDR3 sequence: CASSRPSGGGLSQFF. The DNA of the CDR3 is TGTGCCAGCAGCCGCCCTAGCGGGGGGGGTCTAAGCCAGTTCTTC.

The rearrangement uses TRBV30 and TRBJ2-5; 8 bases match TRBD2. V was clipped by 0 bases and J by 5 bases; unmatched bases: 20. Germline V lookup: CDR1 GTSNPN, CDR2 SVGIG (reference sequence). The CDR3 totals 19 residues. CDR3 DNA: TGTGCCTGGAGTGTAGGGCATATGAGGAGCGGGGGCCTAGGGGAGACCCAGTACTTC. Residues: CAWSVGHMRSGGLGETQYF.

This clone has just one count. This chain uses TRBV18 with TRBJ2-5; perhaps TRBD1 as D (5 bases). V dropped 0 bases and J dropped 4 bases, with 9 bases sitting between them. The length of the CDR3 is 14 residues. CDR1 is KGHSH, CDR2 LQKENI, per germline. This CDR3 is CASSPPSRGETQYF. The CDR3 DNA reads TGTGCCAGCTCACCACCGAGTAGGGGAGAGACCCAGTACTTC.

The CDR3 sequence is CASSLGAIGRDGNTIYF. The CDR3 nucleotides read TGTGCCAGCAGCTTAGGGGCCATCGGGAGGGATGGAAACACCATATATTTT. The chain couples TRBV7-2 to TRBJ1-3; D remains ambiguous. Germline V lookup: CDR1 SGHTA, CDR2 FQGNSA. The germline V and J ends were trimmed by 1 base and 3 bases, with 16 bases remaining between them. The CDR3 is 17 residues long.

This chain joins TRBV25-1 and TRBJ2-5; tentatively, D is TRBD1 (6 bases). V was cut by 4 bases and J by 4 bases, with 16 bases left in between. Germline CDR1 MGHDK, CDR2 SYGVNS. The CDR3 runs to 15 residues. For the CDR3, the DNA is TGTGCCAGCAGTGCCGGGGCATTAGGGGGAGAGACCCAGTACTTC. Its translation: CASSAGALGGETQYF.

CDR3 loop: CATFDRLTGELFF. Here the CDR3 DNA reads TGTGCCACCTTTGACAGGTTGACCGGGGAGCTGTTTTTT. V is TRBV24-1 and J is TRBJ2-2; D possibly corresponds to TRBD1 (6 bases). The CDR3 totals 13 residues. With 9 bases removed from V and 5 bases from J, the gap between germline ends came to 12 bases. Germline CDR1 KGHDR, CDR2 SFDVKD.

This chain joins TRBV30 and TRBJ2-3; 12 nucleotides line up with TRBD2. Germline assignment: CDR1 GTSNPN and CDR2 SVGIG (reference sequence). The trim removed 5 bases at V and 6 bases at J, leaving 9 bases unmatched. The CDR3 length is 15 residues. The CDR3 nucleotides are TGTGCCTGGGGACTAGCGGGGCTGAGTGGGGATACGCAGTATTTT. It encodes CAWGLAGLSGDTQYF.

This clone was recorded once. The rearrangement links TRBV19 to TRBJ2-2; D may be TRBD2 (5 bases). Germline CDR1 and CDR2: LNHDA and SQIVND (reference sequence). The CDR3 length is 14 residues. V was shortened by 10 bases and J by 4 bases, with 16 bases between the two germline ends. For the CDR3, the DNA is TGTGCCACCCAAGGCTGGGCGGGCACCGGGGAGCTGTTTTTT. It yields the protein CATQGWAGTGELFF.

The chain's CDR3 is CASSTGGGYGYTF. For the CDR3, the DNA is TGTGCCAGCAGTACAGGGGGCGGGTATGGCTACACCTTC. The J gene is TRBJ1-2, the V gene TRBV7-9; 9 bases map to TRBD1. V lost 6 bases, J lost 5 bases, and 4 bases stayed unmatched. Germline lookup yields CDR1 SEHNR and CDR2 FQNEAQ (reference sequence). This CDR3 region has 13 residues. Using reference TRBV7-9 and TRBJ1-2 for the parts outside the CDR3, the full variable domain is DTGVSQNPRHKITKRGQNVTFRCDPISEHNRLYWYRQTLGQGPEFLTYFQNEAQLEKSRLLSDRFSAERPKGSFSTLEIQRTEQGDSAMYLCASSTGGGYGYTFGSGTRLTVV.

The V and J genes are TRBV3-1 (or the pseudogene TRBV3-2) and TRBJ1-4; D is perhaps TRBD1 (6 bases). Looked up from germline, CDR1 is LGHDT and CDR2 is YNNKEL (reference sequence). Trimming shortened V by 4 bases and J by 7 bases, and 16 bases separated the two germline ends. This CDR3 comprises 15 residues. The CDR3 DNA follows: TGTGCCAGCAGCCCGCAGGGGTTGGGTAGTGAAAAACTGTTTTTT. Amino acids: CASSPQGLGSEKLFF.

The chain links TRBV6-5 to TRBJ1-1, with 7 bases fitting TRBD1. V lost 8 bases and J lost 5; bases outside the gene matches: 8. Germline CDR1 is MNHEY and CDR2 is SVGAGI. The CDR3 is 13 residues long. As DNA, the CDR3 is TGTGCCAGCTGTCACAGGGGCCGAACTGAAGCTTTCTTT. It specifies CASCHRGRTEAFF.

The J gene is TRBJ1-6, the V gene TRBV19; 7 bases are a match to TRBD1. Germline V CDR1 and CDR2: LNHDA, SQIVND (reference sequence). J lost 0 bases, V lost 7 bases, and 6 bases had no gene match. The CDR3 spans 16 residues. CDR3 residues: CASNPDRSSYNSPLHF. The CDR3 DNA reads as TGTGCCAGTAACCCGGACAGGAGCTCCTATAATTCACCCCTCCACTTT.

This chain connects TRBV19 to TRBJ1-1, with a tentative D call TRBD1 (6 bases). This CDR3 has 14 amino acids. The ends were cut back, 9 bases at V and 0 bases at J, with 14 bases in the middle. Germline values: CDR1 LNHDA, CDR2 SQIVND (reference sequence). The CDR3 sequence is CASPPPGVNTEAFF. CDR3 DNA sequence: TGTGCCAGCCCCCCTCCAGGGGTGAACACTGAAGCTTTCTTT.